This T cell receptor (beta chain) was recovered during a study of beta chain features in type 1 diabetes. Study-wide background: Researchers looked at about 110 million sorted cells across all samples.

Germline assignment: CDR1 GTSNPN and CDR2 SVGIG (reference sequence). V was cut by 0 bases and J by 6 bases, with 12 bases left in between. CDR3 length equals 13 residues. Reverse transcribing all isolated RNA meant expressed TCRB transcripts were sequenced. Sequenced by immunoSEQ multiplex PCR; TCRdb stores in-frame clones only, minus some. This table holds 250,000 or so clones, 68% found once. General study points: For patients, the naive, central memory and Treg TCRB repertoires appeared more alike than for healthy donors.

With regard to this clone: Its antigen is unidentified.

This sequence originates from a man aged 30 to 39 in good health. Sequencing input: naive CD4+ T cells from blood. This rearrangement joins TRBV30 to TRBJ2-7, with D tentatively TRBD1 (6 bases). DNA of the CDR3: TGTGCCTGGAGTGTACGGTCGACAGGCGAGCAGTACTTC. Amino acids: CAWSVRSTGEQYF. Combining the CDR3 with reference TRBV30 and TRBJ2-7 gives the whole variable domain SQTIHQWPATLVQPVGSPLSLECTVEGTSNPNLYWYRQAAGRGLQLLFYSVGIGQISSEVPQNLSASRPQDRQFILSSKKLLLSDSGFYLCAWSVRSTGEQYFGPGTRLTVT.